Below are 28 T cell receptor beta chains sequenced from a single sample in a study of long-term antiretroviral therapy in people with HIV. Investigators performed immunoSEQ version v3.0 at survey level. TCRdb keeps only in-frame clones here, not all; method: immunoSEQ multiplex PCR. The sample records 30,000 to 40,000 clones, roughly 88% being singletons. Source: unsorted PBMCs, taken 2.2 years after starting antiretroviral therapy. The source of these receptors is a man aged 18-30 years with HIV.

This chain links TRBV30 with TRBJ2-3; 12 bases fit TRBD1. Per germline, CDR1 GTSNPN and CDR2 SVGIG (reference sequence). The CDR3 has 15 residues. V lost 2 bases to trimming and J lost 4 bases; unmatched junction nucleotides: 4. CDR3 nucleotides: TGTGCCTGGAGTACCGGGACAGGGGGCTCAGATACGCAGTATTTT. Amino acids: CAWSTGTGGSDTQYF.

The chain has TRBV19 and TRBJ2-7, with 15 bases lining up with TRBD2. The junction had 3 bases not matched to a gene; V was cut back by 6 bases and J by 0 bases. From germline, CDR1 is LNHDA and CDR2 SQIVND (reference sequence). The CDR3 has 16 amino acids. CDR3 protein: CASSGTSGRISYEQYF. The CDR3 nucleotides read TGTGCCAGTAGCGGGACTAGCGGGAGGATCTCCTACGAGCAGTACTTC.

This chain uses TRBV19 with TRBJ1-1; 8 bases align to TRBD1. The junction had 6 bases not matched to a gene; V was cut back by 6 bases and J by 3 bases. This CDR3 has 14 residues. The germline V gene encodes CDR1 LNHDA and CDR2 SQIVND (reference sequence). This CDR3 is CASSRTGSYTEAFF. The CDR3 bases are TGTGCCAGTAGCCGGACAGGGAGCTACACTGAAGCTTTCTTT.

The chain recombines TRBV4-1 with TRBJ2-7; D is uncertain. Germline V lookup: CDR1 MGHRA, CDR2 YSYEKL. V was shortened by 0 bases and J by 4 bases, with 10 bases between the two germline ends. The CDR3 sequence is 14 residues long. CDR3: CASSQERQAYEQYF. CDR3 nucleotides: TGCGCCAGCAGCCAAGAGAGGCAGGCTTACGAGCAGTACTTC.

This chain joins TRBV6-5 and TRBJ2-7; TRBD1 agrees at 8 bases. Germline assignment: CDR1 MNHEY and CDR2 SVGAGI. This CDR3 has 15 amino acids. Trimming at V came to 2 bases and at J to 5 bases, leaving 8 bases not matched to a gene. CDR3 bases: TGTGCCAGCAGTTACCGGCCAGGGGGCTTCAACGAGCAGTACTTC. It specifies CASSYRPGGFNEQYF.

The J gene is TRBJ1-2, the V gene TRBV29-1; D is unclear. Germline CDR1 reads SQVTM; CDR2 reads ANQGSEA. The CDR3 contains 13 residues. The V gene lost 4 bases and the J gene lost 2 bases, with 11 bases spanning the gap. CDR3 bases: TGCAGCGTTGCCGGACGACAAAACTATGGCTACACCTTC. It yields the protein CSVAGRQNYGYTF.

J is TRBJ2-5 and V is TRBV13; 9 positions agree with TRBD2. The CDR3 contains 16 residues. Germline-derived CDR1 and CDR2 are PRHDT and FYEKMQ (reference sequence). Trimming at V came to 6 bases and at J to 3 bases, leaving 11 bases not matched to a gene. The CDR3 coding sequence is TGTGCCAGCAGTTCGGCGGGAGGGCCAGTGGAAGAGACCCAGTACTTC. Residues: CASSSAGGPVEETQYF.

The CDR3 bases are TGTGCCAGCAGCCCCCGACCCGGAGAGCAAAACACCGGGGAGCTGTTTTTT. This gives the protein CASSPRPGEQNTGELFF. V is TRBV7-6 and J is TRBJ2-2; D is uncertain. Trimming stripped 5 bases from V and 2 bases from J, with 18 bases between. Germline-derived CDR1 and CDR2 are SGHVS and FNYEAQ. This CDR3 is built from 17 residues. Combining the CDR3 with reference TRBV7-6 and TRBJ2-2 gives the whole variable domain GAGVSQSPRYKVTKRGQDVALRCDPISGHVSLYWYRQALGQGPEFLTYFNYEAQQDKSGLPNDRFSAERPEGSISTLTIQRTEQRDSAMYRCASSPRPGEQNTGELFFGEGSRLTVL.

The chain's CDR3 is CASSRHLQGVSGGYTF. The DNA for the CDR3 is TGTGCCAGCAGTCGACACTTACAGGGAGTGTCGGGTGGCTACACCTTC. The chain combines TRBV14 with TRBJ1-2; TRBD1 might be the D (6 bases). Germline V gene data show CDR1 as SGHDN and CDR2 as FVKESK. V gave up 6 bases and J gave up 7 bases, with 24 bases separating them. The CDR3 runs 16 residues.

The chain links TRBV5-1 to TRBJ1-1; possible D gene TRBD1, 6 bases. The CDR3 is made up of 18 amino acids. The V and J ends lost 1 base and 4 bases respectively, with 23 bases between them. From germline, CDR1 is SGHRS and CDR2 YFSETQ. CDR3 residues: CASSLFAGESPMSTEAFF. The CDR3 DNA reads as TGCGCCAGCAGCTTGTTTGCAGGGGAGTCCCCCATGAGCACTGAAGCTTTCTTT.

The chain has TRBV5-1 and TRBJ2-3; D ambiguous. Germline V gene data show CDR1 as SGHRS and CDR2 as YFSETQ. Trimming removed 0 bases at V and 4 bases at J, with 9 bases between. CDR3 size: 14 residues. Here the CDR3 reads CASSLAKQADTQYF. The CDR3 DNA follows: TGCGCCAGCAGCTTGGCCAAGCAGGCAGATACGCAGTATTTT.

This chain uses TRBV19 with TRBJ2-3; possibly TRBD2 for D (6 bases). Germline CDR1 LNHDA, CDR2 SQIVND (reference sequence). This CDR3 is 16 amino acids long. Between the trimmed V and J ends, which lost 2 bases and 1 base, there was a span of 13 bases. The CDR3 loop reads CASSIRPGEGTDTQYF. In nucleotides, the CDR3 is TGTGCCAGTAGTATAAGACCGGGGGAGGGCACAGATACGCAGTATTTT.

V usage is TRBV10-3 and J usage is TRBJ2-5; the D gene could be TRBD1 or TRBD2 (5 bases each). V was cut by 0 bases and J by 3 bases, with 5 bases left in between. CDR3 size: 13 residues. CDR1 ENHRY and CDR2 SYGVKD come from the germline V gene. Written as DNA, the CDR3 is TGTGCCATCAGTGAGTCGGGGGAAGAGACCCAGTACTTC. Its translation: CAISESGEETQYF.

The chain carries TRBV11-2 and TRBJ1-1; no reliable D call. Trimming left V 1 base short and J 1 base short, with 7 bases between. The CDR3 has 14 residues. Germline CDR1 and CDR2: SGHAT and FQNNGV. This CDR3 is CASSLGMGNTEAFF. The CDR3 DNA follows: TGTGCCAGCAGCTTAGGAATGGGGAACACTGAAGCTTTCTTT.

The chain recombines TRBV7-9 with TRBJ2-5; no firm D call. Germline V CDR1 and CDR2: SEHNR, FQNEAQ (reference sequence). The CDR3 is made up of 15 amino acids. Deletions cut 1 base from V and 1 base from J, with 10 bases between. The CDR3 nucleotides are TGTGCCAGCAGCTTAGGGGGTCGGCTCCAAGAGACCCAGTACTTC. Its translation is CASSLGGRLQETQYF.

The rearrangement uses TRBV7-9 and TRBJ2-7; the D is unclear. Per germline, CDR1 SEHNR and CDR2 FQNEAQ (reference sequence). Trimming cost V 5 bases and J 1 base, with 18 bases left between them. The length of the CDR3 is 16 residues. CDR3 amino acids: CASSPTPRANSYEQYF. The CDR3 bases are TGTGCCAGCAGCCCCACCCCTAGGGCCAATTCCTACGAGCAGTACTTC.

V is TRBV9 and J is TRBJ1-1; D is undetermined. V was clipped by 0 bases and J by 0 bases, with 6 bases between them. The CDR3 totals 14 residues. Per the germline V gene, CDR1 is SGDLS and CDR2 is YYNGEE. CDR3 region: CASSVDRMNTEAFF. The CDR3 coding sequence is TGTGCCAGCAGCGTAGACAGAATGAACACTGAAGCTTTCTTT.

The count of this clone is one. V and J are TRBV7-2 and TRBJ2-1; D unclear. The CDR3 is made up of 12 amino acids. Trimming removed 2 bases at V and 9 bases at J, with 8 bases between. Germline CDR1 and CDR2: SGHTA and FQGNSA. CDR3 sequence reads: CASSLMAPEQFF. In DNA form, the CDR3 reads TGTGCCAGCAGCTTAATGGCCCCTGAGCAGTTCTTC. Together with reference TRBV7-2 and TRBJ2-1, the CDR3 gives the full variable domain: GAGVSQSPSNKVTEKGKDVELRCDPISGHTALYWYRQSLGQGLEFLIYFQGNSAPDKSGLPSDRFSAERTGGSVSTLTIQRTQQEDSAVYLCASSLMAPEQFFGPGTRLTVL.

The J gene is TRBJ1-1, the V gene TRBV27, with D hard to call. Looked up from germline, CDR1 is MNHEY and CDR2 is SMNVEV (reference sequence). This CDR3 comprises 13 residues. The V end lost 1 base, the J end lost 0 bases, and 3 bases lay between the germline ends. The CDR3 protein is CASSLFLNTEAFF. In DNA form, the CDR3 reads TGTGCCAGCAGTTTATTCTTGAACACTGAAGCTTTCTTT.

The V and J genes are TRBV18 and TRBJ2-2, with 8 bases fitting TRBD1. V was clipped by 3 bases and J by 1 base; unmatched bases: 4. Germline CDR1 and CDR2: KGHSH and LQKENI. CDR3 length: 16 amino acids. CDR3 DNA: TGTGCCAGCTCACCGTACGGGACAGGGAACACCGGGGAGCTGTTTTTT. Translating it yields CASSPYGTGNTGELFF.

This rearrangement joins TRBV29-1 to TRBJ1-1; D gene ambiguous. The CDR3 totals 13 residues. CDR1 and CDR2 from the germline V gene are SQVTM and ANQGSEA. The ends were cut back, 0 bases at V and 5 bases at J, with 10 bases in the middle. The CDR3 loop reads CSVEEQSGTEAFF. Here the CDR3 DNA reads TGCAGCGTTGAAGAGCAAAGTGGAACTGAAGCTTTCTTT.

The rearrangement uses TRBV18 and TRBJ2-3; D gene uncertain. The CDR3 consists of 15 residues. Germline CDR1 is KGHSH and CDR2 is LQKENI. Trimming left V 4 bases short and J 2 bases short, with 13 bases between. The CDR3 DNA follows: TGTGCCAGCTCACGAAAATTTGGAGACACAGATACGCAGTATTTT. As protein: CASSRKFGDTDTQYF.

The rearrangement joins TRBV5-4 to TRBJ1-1; D perhaps matches TRBD1 (5 bases). V was clipped by 6 bases and J by 1 base, with 13 bases between them. From germline, CDR1 is SGHNT and CDR2 YYREEE (reference sequence). CDR3 length equals 14 residues. The CDR3 is CASNPSGGNTEAFF. Here the CDR3 DNA reads TGTGCCAGCAACCCTAGCGGGGGGAACACTGAAGCTTTCTTT.

The V and J genes are TRBV2 and TRBJ2-7; D might be TRBD2 (5 bases). Germline V gives CDR1 SNHLY, CDR2 FYNNEI. With 6 bases removed from V and 0 bases from J, the gap between germline ends came to 12 bases. The CDR3 runs 14 residues. CDR3 coding DNA: TGTGCCAGCAGATTGGACTCGAGCTCCTACGAGCAGTACTTC. Translating it yields CASRLDSSSYEQYF.

This clone was seen a single time. The chain uses TRBV5-6 and TRBJ1-3; D unclear. The CDR3 length is 18 residues. Looked up from germline, CDR1 is SGHDT and CDR2 is YYEEEE. Trimming took off 6 bases at V and 0 bases at J, with 22 bases between the two ends. The CDR3 loop is CASTSVKYSRSSGNTIYF. The DNA for the CDR3 is TGTGCCAGCACGTCCGTGAAGTATTCCAGGAGCTCTGGAAACACCATATATTTT.

V gene TRBV6-4 combines with J gene TRBJ2-3; 11 positions match TRBD2. The CDR3 is 15 amino acids. The V gene end was trimmed by 8 bases and the J gene end by 7 bases; junction bases not matched to a gene: 11. The germline V gene has CDR1 MRHNA and CDR2 SNTAGT. This CDR3 is CASGPTSGGTNTQYF. The DNA for the CDR3 is TGTGCCAGCGGCCCCACTAGCGGGGGCACCAATACGCAGTATTTT.

This clone was counted only a few times. This specimen includes other DNA sequences encoding the same CDR3. The chain uses TRBV7-3 and TRBJ1-2, with 8 bases aligning to TRBD1. The CDR3 sequence is 15 residues long. Unmatched junction bases numbered 7, after V lost 2 bases and J lost 5 bases. Per the germline V gene, CDR1 is SGHTA and CDR2 is FQGTGA. This CDR3 reads CASSLSGGAGYGYTF. The CDR3 region has the DNA TGTGCCAGCAGCTTATCAGGGGGCGCGGGGTATGGCTACACCTTC.

In DNA form, the CDR3 reads TGTGCCAGTAGTATAGTCGGTAGCAATCAGCCCCAGCATTTT. This encodes CASSIVGSNQPQHF. This chain links TRBV19 with TRBJ1-5; D gene ambiguous. Germline CDR1 is LNHDA and CDR2 is SQIVND (reference sequence). Between the trimmed V and J ends, which lost 1 base and 0 bases, there was a span of 4 bases. This CDR3 has 14 amino acids.